One sample yielded the 8 T cell receptor beta chains listed below, sequenced in a study of Graves' ophthalmopathy and Graves' hyperthyroidism. The TCR beta CDR3 regions underwent amplification from RNA transcripts. An initial RT-PCR round employing HTBI primers preceded a second-round multiplex PCR. MiXCR, run by TCRdb on the multiplex PCR reads, gives a single entry per CDR3 protein. Among a few hundred thousand distinct CDR3 sequences listed, about a sixth were seen once. What was sequenced was peripheral blood. The receptors originated from an adult woman with stable Graves' hyperthyroidism.

This clonotype was counted many times. This chain links TRBV12-3 or TRBV12-4 with TRBJ2-7, with D maybe TRBD2 (6 bases). V dropped 7 bases and J dropped 1 base, with 8 bases sitting between them. The CDR3 has 12 amino acids. The CDR3 nucleotides are TGTGCCAGCAAAGGGAGGTCCTACGAGCAGTACTTC. It translates to CASKGRSYEQYF.

This clonotype appeared many times. V gene TRBV6-2 or TRBV6-3 combines with J gene TRBJ1-2; TRBD1 is a possible D gene (5 bases). The germline CDR1 and CDR2 sequences are MNHEY and SVGEGT. V lost 4 bases and J lost 6, with 15 bases in between. The CDR3 is 14 amino acids. The CDR3 nucleotides read TGTGCCAGCAGTTTTCGAGGACATATGAATGGCTACACCTTC. Residues: CASSFRGHMNGYTF.

Ten or more counts support this clonotype. J is TRBJ2-7 and V is TRBV4-3, with D unresolved. The CDR3 runs 14 residues. The germline CDR1 and CDR2 sequences are LGHNA and YSLEER. Trimming removed 4 bases at V and 3 bases at J, with 13 bases between. The CDR3 DNA sequence: TGCGCCAGCAGCCCTCAACTCTGGGGCTACGAGCAGTACTTC. Translation gives CASSPQLWGYEQYF.

The chain links TRBV5-5 to TRBJ2-7; D is uncertain. Between the trimmed V and J ends, which lost 2 bases and 0 bases, there was a span of 12 bases. CDR3 length: 15 residues. The germline gives CDR1 SGHKS, CDR2 YYEKEE (reference sequence). The chain's CDR3 is CASSFLMGGSYEQYF. CDR3 sequence (DNA): TGTGCCAGCAGCTTTCTCATGGGTGGCTCCTACGAGCAGTACTTC.

The sample holds many counts of this clonotype. The chain joins TRBV15 to TRBJ1-2; TRBD1 might be the D (6 bases). The V end was cut by 0 bases, the J end by 4 bases, with 12 bases between. The CDR3 length is 15 residues. Germline V CDR1 and CDR2: LNHNV, YYDKDF (reference sequence). CDR3 bases: TGTGCCACCAGCAGAGATCCGGGGGGCAGCTATGGCTACACCTTC. Amino acid sequence: CATSRDPGGSYGYTF.

The V call is TRBV4-1, the J call TRBJ2-7; TRBD2 agrees at 9 bases. CDR1 MGHRA and CDR2 YSYEKL come from the germline V gene. With 0 bases clipped from V and 4 bases from J, the junction kept 4 bases outside the gene matches. The CDR3 extends over 15 amino acids. The CDR3 reads CASSQDEREVYEQYF. Written as DNA, the CDR3 is TGCGCCAGCAGCCAAGATGAGCGGGAGGTTTACGAGCAGTACTTC.

Turning to this clonotype: With a much larger clone just one base away, this may be a read error. The chain has TRBV7-2 and TRBJ2-4; D gene uncertain. Germline CDR1 SGHTA, CDR2 FQGNSA. This CDR3 is 14 amino acids long. The CDR3 bases are TGTGCCAGCAGCCTTACCACAGCCAAAAACATTAAGTACTTC. This codes for CASSLTTAKNIKYF.

This clonotype was detected ten times or more. V gene TRBV12-3 or TRBV12-4 combines with J gene TRBJ1-1, with D perhaps TRBD1 (6 bases). V was clipped by 3 bases and J by 5 bases, with 13 bases between them. There are 14 residues in the CDR3. The CDR3 nucleotides are TGTGCCAGCAGTTTCCGGGGGCTTGGAACTGAAGCTTTCTTT. This codes for CASSFRGLGTEAFF.